One sample yielded the 8 T cell receptor beta chains listed below, sequenced in a study of T cell repertoires in cytomegalovirus infection. One entry per CDR3 protein, called by TCRdb with MiXCR from the reads. The profile shows 680,000 or so distinct CDR3 sequences, approximately 33% of them singletons. These receptors' antigens are unknown. The material sequenced was cultured PBMCs, taken from culture after CMV antigen stimulation. The receptors here all came from a human donor in good health (CMV status not recorded). Some clones in this sample may be carry-over from other donors' samples.

The rearrangement links TRBV7-2 to TRBJ2-5; TRBD1 might be the D (5 bases). Trimming took off 6 bases at V and 2 bases at J, with 13 bases between the two ends. The germline V gene has CDR1 SGHTA and CDR2 FQGNSA. The CDR3 covers 14 residues. The CDR3: CASSSDNVQETQYF. The DNA of the CDR3 is TGTGCCAGCAGTTCGGACAACGTACAAGAGACCCAGTACTTC.

The rearrangement links TRBV7-6 to TRBJ1-1, with a possible D match to TRBD1 (6 bases). The germline V gene has CDR1 SGHVS and CDR2 FNYEAQ. V lost 5 bases and J lost 2, with 18 bases in between. The CDR3 is 16 residues long. The CDR3 loop is CASSVTQGRGNTEAFF. CDR3 bases: TGTGCCAGCAGCGTAACACAGGGTAGAGGAAACACTGAAGCTTTCTTT. Using reference TRBV7-6 and TRBJ1-1 for the parts outside the CDR3, the full variable domain is GAGVSQSPRYKVTKRGQDVALRCDPISGHVSLYWYRQALGQGPEFLTYFNYEAQQDKSGLPNDRFSAERPEGSISTLTIQRTEQRDSAMYRCASSVTQGRGNTEAFFGQGTRLTVV.

CDR3 residues: CASRARTSYEQYF. CDR3 DNA sequence: TGTGCCTCCAGGGCTAGAACTTCCTACGAGCAGTACTTC. The V and J genes are TRBV10-3 and TRBJ2-7, with D perhaps TRBD1 (5 bases). Germline V gene lookup returns CDR1 ENHRY and CDR2 SYGVKD. Trimming removed 11 bases from V and 1 base from J, with 15 bases in between. This CDR3 spans 13 amino acids.

V gene TRBV4-1 combines with J gene TRBJ2-7, with 8 bases matching TRBD1. V lost 4 bases and J lost 2; bases outside the gene matches: 4. Germline CDR1 and CDR2: MGHRA and YSYEKL. The CDR3 is 14 amino acids. CDR3 amino acids: CASSREDRAYEQYF. The DNA of the CDR3 is TGCGCCAGCAGCCGAGAGGACAGGGCCTACGAGCAGTACTTC.

This clonotype turned up a few times. The CDR3 sequence is CASSGGGNEQYF. In DNA form, the CDR3 reads TGTGCCAGTAGTGGAGGGGGAAACGAGCAGTACTTC. The chain joins TRBV19 to TRBJ2-7, with D perhaps given as TRBD1 or TRBD2 (6 bases each). The V gene's germline CDR1 is LNHDA and CDR2 SQIVND (reference sequence). Trimming took 5 bases from V and 5 from J, leaving 10 bases between them. The CDR3 extends over 12 amino acids. Combining the CDR3 with reference TRBV19 and TRBJ2-7 gives the whole variable domain DGGITQSPKYLFRKEGQNVTLSCEQNLNHDAMYWYRQDPGQGLRLIYYSQIVNDFQKGDIAEGYSVSREKKESFPLTVTSAQKNPTAFYLCASSGGGNEQYFGPGTRLTVT.

The chain carries TRBV9 and TRBJ1-1, with D unresolved. This CDR3 has 14 amino acids. V dropped 0 bases and J dropped 3 bases, with 9 bases sitting between them. CDR1 and CDR2 (germline): SGDLS, YYNGEE. This chain's CDR3 is CASSVVEVYTEAFF. The CDR3 DNA reads as TGTGCCAGCAGCGTAGTGGAGGTGTACACTGAAGCTTTCTTT.

The V and J genes are TRBV30 and TRBJ1-5, with TRBD1 matching over 7 bases. This CDR3 spans 14 amino acids. The germline V gene encodes CDR1 GTSNPN and CDR2 SVGIG (reference sequence). Trimming took 1 base from V and 7 from J; bases not matched to a gene: 7. The CDR3 sequence is CAWSATGIEQPQHF. In DNA, the CDR3 is TGTGCCTGGAGTGCGACAGGGATCGAACAGCCCCAGCATTTT. The variable domain in full, with the rest retrieved from reference TRBV30 and TRBJ1-5, is SQTIHQWPATLVQPVGSPLSLECTVEGTSNPNLYWYRQAAGRGLQLLFYSVGIGQISSEVPQNLSASRPQDRQFILSSKKLLLSDSGFYLCAWSATGIEQPQHFGDGTRLSIL.

This clonotype has a single count. The chain has TRBV20-1 and TRBJ1-6; 7 bases fit TRBD1. CDR1 and CDR2 from the germline V gene are DFQATT and SNEGSKA (reference sequence). With 2 bases clipped from V and 7 bases from J, the junction kept 5 bases outside the gene matches. CDR3 length: 14 amino acids. The CDR3 spells CSARPGTANSPLHF. Written as DNA, the CDR3 is TGCAGTGCTAGACCAGGGACAGCCAATTCACCCCTCCACTTT.